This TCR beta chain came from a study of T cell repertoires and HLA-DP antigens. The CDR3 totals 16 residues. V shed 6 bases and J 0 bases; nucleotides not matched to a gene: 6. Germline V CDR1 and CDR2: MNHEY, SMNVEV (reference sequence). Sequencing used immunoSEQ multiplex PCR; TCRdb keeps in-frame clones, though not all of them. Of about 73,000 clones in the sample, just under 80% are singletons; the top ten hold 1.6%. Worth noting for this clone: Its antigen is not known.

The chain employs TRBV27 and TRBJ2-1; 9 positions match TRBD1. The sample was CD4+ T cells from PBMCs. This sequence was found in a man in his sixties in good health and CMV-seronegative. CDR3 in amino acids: CASRNPTGGSYNEQFF. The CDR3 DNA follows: TGTGCCAGCAGAAACCCGACAGGGGGCTCCTACAATGAGCAGTTCTTC.